Following are 25 T cell receptor beta chains from one sample sequenced in a study of OX40 agonist ivuxolimab in advanced cancers. The protocol was immunoSEQ multiplex PCR, while the TCRdb copy is restricted to in-frame clones and leaves out a portion. The sample carries 25,000 to 35,000 clones, more than 70% recorded once. Sequencing was performed on CD4+ or CD8+ T cells sorted from blood, taken in a trial of the OX40 agonist ivuxolimab. These receptors were taken from an adult with an advanced solid tumor such as melanoma, head and neck, liver or kidney cancer.

This clone was observed a handful of times. The genes are TRBV9 and TRBJ2-3, with 13 bases identical to TRBD2. J lost 4 bases, V lost 3 bases, and 2 bases had no gene match. CDR1 and CDR2 from the germline V gene are SGDLS and YYNGEE. CDR3 length equals 15 residues. The DNA for the CDR3 is TGTGCCAGCAGCGGGACTAGCGGGAGTGCAGATACGCAGTATTTT. As protein: CASSGTSGSADTQYF.

The CDR3 sequence is CASSKGTSGSGDLTDTQYF. The DNA of the CDR3 is TGTGCCAGCAGCAAAGGGACTAGCGGGAGTGGGGATTTGACAGATACGCAGTATTTT. The gene calls are TRBV7-6 and TRBJ2-3; 14 nucleotides match TRBD2. The CDR3 length is 19 residues. J lost 3 bases, V lost 5 bases, and 13 bases had no gene match. The germline CDR1 and CDR2 sequences are SGHVS and FNYEAQ. The full variable domain, in which reference TRBV7-6 and TRBJ2-3 provide the parts outside the CDR3, is GAGVSQSPRYKVTKRGQDVALRCDPISGHVSLYWYRQALGQGPEFLTYFNYEAQQDKSGLPNDRFSAERPEGSISTLTIQRTEQRDSAMYRCASSKGTSGSGDLTDTQYFGPGTRLTVL.

This chain uses TRBV5-1 with TRBJ1-2, with D unresolved. V was trimmed by 5 bases and J by 0 bases, leaving 5 bases between them. Germline CDR1 SGHRS, CDR2 YFSETQ. This CDR3 is 12 amino acids long. The CDR3 coding sequence is TGCGCCAGCAGTGAGGCTAACTATGGCTACACCTTC. Its translation: CASSEANYGYTF.

The V and J genes are TRBV9 and TRBJ1-2; tentative D call: TRBD1 (5 bases). CDR3 length equals 12 residues. Per germline, CDR1 SGDLS and CDR2 YYNGEE. V lost 3 bases, J lost 4 bases, and 7 bases lay in between. The CDR3 bases are TGTGCCAGCAGCGGAGGGACCTATGGCTACACCTTC. Translation gives CASSGGTYGYTF.

V is TRBV28 and J is TRBJ1-5, with 7 positions matching TRBD1. This CDR3 spans 14 amino acids. The V and J ends lost 4 bases and 7 bases, in that order; junction bases with no gene match: 7. Germline V gene sequence: CDR1 MDHEN, CDR2 SYDVKM. For the CDR3, the DNA is TGTGCCAGCAGTTACGGCGCAGGGGGACAGCCCCAGCATTTT. Its translation: CASSYGAGGQPQHF.

V is TRBV2 and J is TRBJ1-2, with 7 bases aligning to TRBD1. Germline V CDR1 and CDR2: SNHLY, FYNNEI. CDR3 length equals 17 residues. Losses at the gene ends were 4 bases for V and 0 bases for J; bases not matched to a gene: 11. The CDR3 coding sequence is TGTGCCAGCAGTGTTCGGAGGGGGCTAGAGACTAACTATGGCTACACCTTC. Encoded protein: CASSVRRGLETNYGYTF.

This clone was counted only a few times. The V gene is TRBV30, the J gene TRBJ2-7; no clear D gene. V dropped 3 bases and J dropped 6 bases, with 12 bases sitting between them. The germline V gene encodes CDR1 GTSNPN and CDR2 SVGIG (reference sequence). The CDR3 has 12 amino acids. The CDR3 region is CAWSDRWGEQYF. The CDR3 DNA reads TGTGCCTGGAGCGACCGGTGGGGCGAGCAGTACTTC.

CDR3 in amino acids: CASSEALSREPPYEQYF. The CDR3 region has the DNA TGTGCCAGCAGTGAAGCGCTCTCGCGGGAGCCCCCCTACGAGCAGTACTTC. V gene TRBV6-1 combines with J gene TRBJ2-7; 7 bases fit TRBD2. The junction had 10 bases not matched to a gene; V was cut back by 0 bases and J by 2 bases. Germline-derived CDR1 and CDR2 are MNHNS and SASEGT. The CDR3 runs to 17 residues.

V usage is TRBV6-6 and J usage is TRBJ2-7, with D possibly TRBD1 on 5 matching bases. The germline CDR1 and CDR2 sequences are MNHNY and SVGAGI (reference sequence). The CDR3 sequence is 16 residues long. V lost 0 bases to trimming and J lost 0 bases, with 12 bases between them. DNA of the CDR3: TGTGCCAGCAGTTACTCGATCGCGGACACCTCCTACGAGCAGTACTTC. Protein product: CASSYSIADTSYEQYF.

The rearrangement uses TRBV25-1 and TRBJ2-1, with 9 bases matching TRBD2. The CDR3 extends over 15 amino acids. Germline V gene lookup returns CDR1 MGHDK and CDR2 SYGVNS. V gave up 6 bases and J gave up 3 bases; unmatched junction bases: 6. This CDR3 is CASRSGTSLYNEQFF. CDR3 DNA sequence: TGTGCCAGCAGATCCGGGACTAGCCTCTACAATGAGCAGTTCTTC. Based on the CDR3 plus reference TRBV25-1 and TRBJ2-1, the full variable domain is EADIYQTPRYLVIGTGKKITLECSQTMGHDKMYWYQQDPGMELHLIHYSYGVNSTEKGDLSSESTVSRIRTEHFPLTLESARPSHTSQYLCASRSGTSLYNEQFFGPGTRLTVL.

CDR3 loop: CASSPSGSSYEQYF. CDR3 DNA: TGTGCCAGCAGCCCCAGCGGGAGCTCCTACGAGCAGTACTTC. This sequence joins TRBV7-3 and TRBJ2-7, with TRBD2 matching 8 bases. The CDR3 sequence is 14 residues long. Germline CDR1 SGHTA, CDR2 FQGTGA. J lost 0 bases, V lost 5 bases, and 3 bases had no gene match.

The chain recombines TRBV19 with TRBJ2-1; TRBD2 matches at 7 bases. Trimming cost V 3 bases and J 3 bases; bases outside gene matches: 11. This CDR3 comprises 17 residues. Looked up from germline, CDR1 is LNHDA and CDR2 is SQIVND (reference sequence). The CDR3 sequence is CASSMEIGLADYNEQFF. In DNA, the CDR3 is TGTGCCAGTAGTATGGAGATAGGGCTAGCGGACTACAATGAGCAGTTCTTC.

The chain combines TRBV18 with TRBJ2-3; TRBD1 matches 8 bases. The CDR3 length is 18 residues. Trimming removed 0 bases from V and 0 bases from J; junction bases left unmatched: 8. Germline V gene sequence: CDR1 KGHSH, CDR2 LQKENI. CDR3: CASSPPARTGPSTDTQYF. CDR3 sequence (DNA): TGTGCCAGCTCACCACCGGCTAGGACAGGGCCTAGCACAGATACGCAGTATTTT.

Worth noting for this clone: At one boundary the junction diverges from the germline segment, which might be a read error. V and J are TRBV7-9 and TRBJ2-2; D ambiguous. The CDR3 has 13 residues. Germline V gene lookup returns CDR1 SEHNR and CDR2 FQNEAQ (reference sequence). CDR3: CASSPQTTRELFF. The DNA of the CDR3 is TGTGCCAGCAGCCCTCAGACCACCCGGGAGCTGTTTTTT.

The chain has TRBV5-1 and TRBJ1-2; D might be TRBD1 (5 bases). Trimming left V 7 bases short and J 5 bases short, with 21 bases between. Germline CDR1 SGHRS, CDR2 YFSETQ. The CDR3 runs 15 residues. CDR3 in amino acids: CASAEWGPYGYGYTF. The CDR3, as DNA: TGCGCCAGCGCGGAGTGGGGACCCTATGGGTATGGCTACACCTTC.

This clone was counted only a few times. The chain has TRBV7-9 and TRBJ1-6, with 9 nucleotides matching TRBD1. CDR1 is SEHNR, CDR2 FQNEAQ, per germline (reference sequence). The CDR3 length is 18 residues. With V trimmed by 4 bases and J by 2 bases, 9 bases remained unmatched. DNA of the CDR3: TGTGCCAGCAGCTCCTCCGGGACAGGGACTACCTATAATTCACCCCTCCACTTT. Translating it yields CASSSSGTGTTYNSPLHF.

This clone was seen once. The chain carries TRBV20-1 and TRBJ1-2; D ambiguous. The CDR3 extends over 8 amino acids. V was trimmed by 5 bases and J by 8 bases, leaving 3 bases between them. From germline, CDR1 is DFQATT and CDR2 SNEGSKA (reference sequence). The CDR3 is CSAGGYTF. CDR3 nucleotides: TGCAGTGCTGGGGGCTACACCTTC.

The chain uses TRBV19 and TRBJ1-1; D is undetermined. Trimming took off 6 bases at V and 6 bases at J, with 14 bases between the two ends. The germline CDR1 and CDR2 sequences are LNHDA and SQIVND (reference sequence). This CDR3 contains 13 residues. The CDR3: CASRPGGRAEAFF. The CDR3 coding sequence is TGTGCCAGTAGGCCCGGCGGTAGGGCTGAAGCTTTCTTT.

The V gene is TRBV2, the J gene TRBJ1-2, with D possibly TRBD1 on 5 matching bases. V was pared by 3 bases and J by 2 bases, with 16 bases between. Germline CDR1 is SNHLY and CDR2 is FYNNEI. The CDR3 is 16 amino acids. CDR3 protein: CASSDDRAGSNYGYTF. In DNA form, the CDR3 reads TGTGCCAGCAGTGATGATCGGGCAGGGTCGAACTATGGCTACACCTTC.

This chain joins TRBV13 and TRBJ2-2; 10 nucleotides agree with TRBD2. The germline V gene encodes CDR1 PRHDT and CDR2 FYEKMQ (reference sequence). V dropped 3 bases and J dropped 7; count of bases not matched to a gene: 2. This CDR3 spans 14 amino acids. The chain's CDR3 is CASSLRTSGGELFF. The CDR3 bases are TGTGCCAGCAGCTTGCGGACTAGCGGCGGGGAGCTGTTTTTT.

The chain employs TRBV5-6 and TRBJ2-5, with 9 bases that match TRBD1. The CDR3 loop spans 14 amino acids. Germline trimming cut 4 bases from V and 5 bases from J; bases unmatched to any gene: 6. Germline CDR1 is SGHDT and CDR2 is YYEEEE. The CDR3 DNA follows: TGTGCCAGCAGCCCCGGGACAGGGATTGAGACCCAGTACTTC. The encoded protein is CASSPGTGIETQYF.

The chain recombines TRBV4-3 with TRBJ2-7, with 9 positions matching TRBD2. CDR1 and CDR2 from the germline V gene are LGHNA and YSLEER. Trimming took 0 bases from V and 4 from J; bases not matched to a gene: 7. The CDR3 is 16 amino acids. The CDR3 DNA sequence: TGCGCCAGCAGCCAAGACTGGGCGGGAGGGCCGTACGAGCAGTACTTC. It translates to CASSQDWAGGPYEQYF.

The chain combines TRBV11-2 with TRBJ2-7, with D perhaps matching TRBD2 (6 bases). V gave up 1 base and J gave up 2 bases, with 15 bases separating them. The CDR3 loop spans 16 amino acids. The V gene's germline CDR1 is SGHAT and CDR2 FQNNGV. The CDR3 coding sequence is TGTGCCAGCAGCTTAGGGCTGGGGGACTTGACCTACGAGCAGTACTTC. It encodes CASSLGLGDLTYEQYF.

The chain joins TRBV28 to TRBJ2-5; D might be TRBD1 or TRBD2, each matching 6 bases. The CDR3 covers 14 residues. The V end was cut by 1 base, the J end by 5 bases, with 11 bases between. Per the germline V gene, CDR1 is MDHEN and CDR2 is SYDVKM. CDR3 protein: CASSLLGGGETQYF. The CDR3 region has the DNA TGTGCCAGCAGTTTATTGGGGGGCGGGGAGACCCAGTACTTC.

The rearrangement links TRBV11-2 to TRBJ2-3; D is perhaps TRBD1 or TRBD2 (7 bases each). The ends were cut back, 5 bases at V and 0 bases at J, with 12 bases in the middle. The CDR3 totals 15 residues. The V gene's germline CDR1 is SGHAT and CDR2 FQNNGV. CDR3: CASSAQGGSTDTQYF. CDR3 bases: TGTGCCAGCAGCGCCCAGGGGGGGAGCACAGATACGCAGTATTTT.